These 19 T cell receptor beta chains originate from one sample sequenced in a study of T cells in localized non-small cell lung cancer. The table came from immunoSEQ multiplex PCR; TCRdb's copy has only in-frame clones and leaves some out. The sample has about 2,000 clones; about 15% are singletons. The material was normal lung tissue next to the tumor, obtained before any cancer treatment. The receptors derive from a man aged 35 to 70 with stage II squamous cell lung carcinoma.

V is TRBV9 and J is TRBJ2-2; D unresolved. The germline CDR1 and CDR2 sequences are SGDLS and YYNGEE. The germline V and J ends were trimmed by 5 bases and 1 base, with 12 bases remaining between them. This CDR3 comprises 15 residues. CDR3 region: CASSPRSGNTGELFF. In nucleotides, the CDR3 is TGTGCCAGCAGTCCCCGATCGGGGAACACCGGGGAGCTGTTTTTT. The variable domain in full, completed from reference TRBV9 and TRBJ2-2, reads DSGVTQTPKHLITATGQRVTLRCSPRSGDLSVYWYQQSLDQGLQFLIQYYNGEERAKGNILERFSAQQFPDLHSELNLSSLELGDSALYFCASSPRSGNTGELFFGEGSRLTVL.

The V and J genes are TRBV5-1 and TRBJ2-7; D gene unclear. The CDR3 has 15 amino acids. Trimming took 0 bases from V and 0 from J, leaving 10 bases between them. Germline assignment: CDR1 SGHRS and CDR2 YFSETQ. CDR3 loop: CASSLEGRSSYEQYF. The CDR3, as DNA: TGCGCCAGCAGCTTGGAGGGCCGGAGCTCCTACGAGCAGTACTTC.

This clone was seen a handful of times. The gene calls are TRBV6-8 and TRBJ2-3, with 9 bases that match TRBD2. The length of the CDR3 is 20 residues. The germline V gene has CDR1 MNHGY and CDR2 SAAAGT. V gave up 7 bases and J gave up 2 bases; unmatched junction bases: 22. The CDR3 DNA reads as TGTGCCAGCAACAGATGGGTCCAAATATCGTCTAGCGGGGCCACAGATACGCAGTATTTT. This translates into CASNRWVQISSSGATDTQYF.

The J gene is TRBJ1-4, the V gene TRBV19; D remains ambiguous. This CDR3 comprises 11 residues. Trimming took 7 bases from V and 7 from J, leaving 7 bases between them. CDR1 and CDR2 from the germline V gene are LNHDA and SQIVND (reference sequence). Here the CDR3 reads CASKDREKLFF. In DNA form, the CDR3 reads TGTGCCAGTAAGGACCGTGAAAAACTGTTTTTT.

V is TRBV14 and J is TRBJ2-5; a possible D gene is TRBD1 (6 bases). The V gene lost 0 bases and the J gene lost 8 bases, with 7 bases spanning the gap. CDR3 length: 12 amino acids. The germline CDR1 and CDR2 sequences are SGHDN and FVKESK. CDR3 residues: CASSQEQGTQYF. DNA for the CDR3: TGTGCCAGCAGCCAAGAACAGGGAACCCAGTACTTC.

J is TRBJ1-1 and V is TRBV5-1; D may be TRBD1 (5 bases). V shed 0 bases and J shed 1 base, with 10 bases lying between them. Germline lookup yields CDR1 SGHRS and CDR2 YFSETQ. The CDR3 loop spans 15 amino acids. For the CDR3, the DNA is TGCGCCAGCAGCTTGGCGATAGGGGCGAACACTGAAGCTTTCTTT. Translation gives CASSLAIGANTEAFF.

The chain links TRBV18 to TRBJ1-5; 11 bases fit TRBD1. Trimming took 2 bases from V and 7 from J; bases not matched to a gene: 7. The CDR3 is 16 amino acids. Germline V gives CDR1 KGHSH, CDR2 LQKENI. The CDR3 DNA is TGTGCCAGCTCACCAACGGACAGGGGGCTAGGACAGCCCCAGCATTTT. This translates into CASSPTDRGLGQPQHF. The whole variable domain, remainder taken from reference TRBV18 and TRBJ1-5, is NAGVMQNPRHLVRRRGQEARLRCSPMKGHSHVYWYRQLPEEGLKFMVYLQKENIIDESGMPKERFSAEFPKEGPSILRIQQVVRGDSAAYFCASSPTDRGLGQPQHFGDGTRLSIL.

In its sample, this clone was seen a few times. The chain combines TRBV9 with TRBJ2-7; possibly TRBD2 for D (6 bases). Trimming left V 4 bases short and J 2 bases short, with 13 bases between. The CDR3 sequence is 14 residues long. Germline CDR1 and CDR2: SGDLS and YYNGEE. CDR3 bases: TGTGCCAGCAGCCCAACTAGCTTGGCCTACGAGCAGTACTTC. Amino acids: CASSPTSLAYEQYF. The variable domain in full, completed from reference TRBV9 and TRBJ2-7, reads DSGVTQTPKHLITATGQRVTLRCSPRSGDLSVYWYQQSLDQGLQFLIQYYNGEERAKGNILERFSAQQFPDLHSELNLSSLELGDSALYFCASSPTSLAYEQYFGPGTRLTVT.

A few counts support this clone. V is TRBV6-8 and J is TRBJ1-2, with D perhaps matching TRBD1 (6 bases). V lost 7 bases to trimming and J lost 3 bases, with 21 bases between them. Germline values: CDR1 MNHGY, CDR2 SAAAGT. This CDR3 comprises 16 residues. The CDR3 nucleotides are TGTGCCAGCACTCCCGGGGGGGCAGGGGAGGACTATGGCTACACCTTC. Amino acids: CASTPGGAGEDYGYTF.

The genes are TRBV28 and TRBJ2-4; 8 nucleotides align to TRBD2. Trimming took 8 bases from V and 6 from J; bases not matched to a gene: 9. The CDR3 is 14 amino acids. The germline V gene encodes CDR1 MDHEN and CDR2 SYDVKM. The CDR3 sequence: CASRMGAGGNIQYF. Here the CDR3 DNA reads TGTGCCAGCCGTATGGGCGCGGGGGGAAACATTCAGTACTTC.

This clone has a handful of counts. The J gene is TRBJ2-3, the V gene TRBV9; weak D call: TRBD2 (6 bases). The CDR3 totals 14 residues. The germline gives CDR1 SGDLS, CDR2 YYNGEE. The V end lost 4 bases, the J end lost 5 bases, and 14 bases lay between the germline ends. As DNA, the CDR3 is TGTGCCAGCAGCACCATGACTAGTCTAGATACGCAGTATTTT. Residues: CASSTMTSLDTQYF.

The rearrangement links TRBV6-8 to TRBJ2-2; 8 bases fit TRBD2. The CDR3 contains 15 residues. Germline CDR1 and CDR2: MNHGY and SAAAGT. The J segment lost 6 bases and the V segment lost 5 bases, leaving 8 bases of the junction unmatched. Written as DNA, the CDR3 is TGTGCCAGCAGTGGGATAGCGGGGACCTCCGGGGAGCTGTTTTTT. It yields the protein CASSGIAGTSGELFF.

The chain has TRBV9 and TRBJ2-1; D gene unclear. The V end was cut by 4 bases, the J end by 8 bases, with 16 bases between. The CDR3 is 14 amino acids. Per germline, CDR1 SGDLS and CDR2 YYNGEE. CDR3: CASSPRPENDEQFF. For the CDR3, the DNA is TGTGCCAGCAGCCCCCGCCCAGAGAACGATGAGCAGTTCTTC.

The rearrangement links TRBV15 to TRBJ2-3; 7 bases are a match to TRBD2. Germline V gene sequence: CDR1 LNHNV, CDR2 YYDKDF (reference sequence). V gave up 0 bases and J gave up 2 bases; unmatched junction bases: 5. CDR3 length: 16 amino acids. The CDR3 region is CATSRDLAEITDTQYF. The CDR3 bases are TGTGCCACCAGCAGAGATCTAGCGGAAATCACAGATACGCAGTATTTT.

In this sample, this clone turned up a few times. The CDR3 reads CASSLVMGQGYEQYF. As DNA, the CDR3 is TGTGCCAGCAGCTTAGTGATGGGACAGGGTTACGAGCAGTACTTC. This chain uses TRBV11-3 with TRBJ2-7; 9 nucleotides match TRBD1. CDR1 is SGHNT, CDR2 YENEEA, per germline. Trimming took 1 base from V and 4 from J; bases not matched to a gene: 5. The CDR3 covers 15 residues.

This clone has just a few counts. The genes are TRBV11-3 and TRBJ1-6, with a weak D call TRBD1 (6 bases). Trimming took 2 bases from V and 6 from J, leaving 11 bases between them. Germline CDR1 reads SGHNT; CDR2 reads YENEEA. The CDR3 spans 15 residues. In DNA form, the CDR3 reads TGTGCCAGCAGCTTACAGACAGGAGGTAATTCACCCCTCCACTTT. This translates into CASSLQTGGNSPLHF.

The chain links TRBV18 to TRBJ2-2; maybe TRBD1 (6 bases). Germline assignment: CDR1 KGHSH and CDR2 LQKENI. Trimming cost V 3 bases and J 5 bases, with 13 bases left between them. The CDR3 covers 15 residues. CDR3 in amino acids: CASSPISTGTGELFF. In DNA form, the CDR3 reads TGTGCCAGCTCACCTATTTCGACAGGTACCGGGGAGCTGTTTTTT.

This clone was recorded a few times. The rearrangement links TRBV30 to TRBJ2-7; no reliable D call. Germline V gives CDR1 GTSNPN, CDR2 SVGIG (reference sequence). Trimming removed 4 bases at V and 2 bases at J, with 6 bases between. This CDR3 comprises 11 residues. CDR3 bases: TGTGCCTGGAATACCGCCTACGAGCAGTACTTC. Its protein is CAWNTAYEQYF.

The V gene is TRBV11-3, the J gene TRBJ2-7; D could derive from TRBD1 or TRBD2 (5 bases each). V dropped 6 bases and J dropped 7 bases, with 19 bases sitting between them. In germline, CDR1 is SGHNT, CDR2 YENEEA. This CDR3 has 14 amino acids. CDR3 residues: CASRGVGSLEEQYF. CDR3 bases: TGTGCCAGCAGGGGGGTAGGGAGTTTGGAAGAGCAGTACTTC.